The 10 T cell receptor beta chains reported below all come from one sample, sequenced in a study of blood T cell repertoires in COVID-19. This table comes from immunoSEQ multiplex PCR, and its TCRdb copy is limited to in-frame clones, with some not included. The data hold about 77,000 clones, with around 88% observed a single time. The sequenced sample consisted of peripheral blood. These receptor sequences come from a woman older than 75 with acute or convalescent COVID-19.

CDR3 in DNA: TGTGCCAGCAGCCCATCACACAGGGGCGCCTATGGCTACACCTTC. This sequence encodes CASSPSHRGAYGYTF. The V gene is TRBV5-6, the J gene TRBJ1-2; 7 bases agree with TRBD1. The CDR3 has 15 amino acids. J was trimmed by 4 bases and V by 4 bases; bases with no gene match: 10. Germline V CDR1 and CDR2: SGHDT, YYEEEE.

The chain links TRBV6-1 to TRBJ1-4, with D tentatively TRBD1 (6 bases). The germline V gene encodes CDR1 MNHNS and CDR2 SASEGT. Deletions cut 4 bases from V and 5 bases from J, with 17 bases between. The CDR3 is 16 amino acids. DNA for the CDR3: TGTGCCAGCAGTGCCCAAAGTGGACAGCGGAATGAAAAACTGTTTTTT. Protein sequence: CASSAQSGQRNEKLFF.

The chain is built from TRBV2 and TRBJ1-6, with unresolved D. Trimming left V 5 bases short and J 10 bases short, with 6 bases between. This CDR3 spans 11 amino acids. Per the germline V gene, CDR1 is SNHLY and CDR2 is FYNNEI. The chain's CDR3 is CASSRESPLHF. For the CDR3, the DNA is TGTGCCAGCAGTCGCGAATCACCCCTCCACTTT.

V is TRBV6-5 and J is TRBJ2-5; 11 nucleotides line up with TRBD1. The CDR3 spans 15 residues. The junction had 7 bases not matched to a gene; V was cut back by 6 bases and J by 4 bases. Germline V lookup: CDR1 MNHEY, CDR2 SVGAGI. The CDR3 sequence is CASRGTGGRRETQYF. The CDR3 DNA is TGTGCCAGCAGGGGGACAGGGGGTCGGAGAGAGACCCAGTACTTC.

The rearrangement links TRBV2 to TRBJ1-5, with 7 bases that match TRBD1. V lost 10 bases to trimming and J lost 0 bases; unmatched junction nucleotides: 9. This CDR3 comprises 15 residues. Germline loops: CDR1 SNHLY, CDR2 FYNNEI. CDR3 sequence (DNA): TGTGCCACTAACGACAGGGTCTCTAGCAATCAGCCCCAGCATTTT. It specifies CATNDRVSSNQPQHF.

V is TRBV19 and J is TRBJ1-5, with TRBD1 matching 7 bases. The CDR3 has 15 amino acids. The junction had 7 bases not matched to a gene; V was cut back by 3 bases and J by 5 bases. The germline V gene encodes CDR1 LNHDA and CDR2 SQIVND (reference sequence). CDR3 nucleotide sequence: TGTGCCAGTAGTATTGGAGGGGGCGGTGATCAGCCCCAGCATTTT. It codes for CASSIGGGGDQPQHF.

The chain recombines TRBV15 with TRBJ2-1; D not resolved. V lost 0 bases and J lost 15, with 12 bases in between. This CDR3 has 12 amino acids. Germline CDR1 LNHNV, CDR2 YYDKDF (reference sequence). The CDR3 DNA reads TGTGCCACCAGCAGAGATCGCGAATTATCGTTCTTC. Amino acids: CATSRDRELSFF.

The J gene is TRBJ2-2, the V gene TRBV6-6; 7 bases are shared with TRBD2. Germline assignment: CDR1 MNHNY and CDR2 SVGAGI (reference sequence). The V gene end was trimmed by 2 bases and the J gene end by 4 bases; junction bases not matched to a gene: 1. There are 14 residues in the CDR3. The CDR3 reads CASSYGTITGELFF. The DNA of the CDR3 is TGTGCCAGCAGTTACGGGACTATCACCGGGGAGCTGTTTTTT.

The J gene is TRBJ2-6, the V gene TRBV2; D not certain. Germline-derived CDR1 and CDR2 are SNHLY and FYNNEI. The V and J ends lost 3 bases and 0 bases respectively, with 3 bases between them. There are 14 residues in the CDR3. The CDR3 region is CASSDISGANVLTF. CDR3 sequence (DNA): TGTGCCAGCAGTGATATCTCTGGGGCCAACGTCCTGACTTTC. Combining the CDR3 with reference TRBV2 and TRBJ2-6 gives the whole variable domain EPEVTQTPSHQVTQMGQEVILRCVPISNHLYFYWYRQILGQKVEFLVSFYNNEISEKSEIFDDQFSVERPDGSNFTLKIRSTKLEDSAMYFCASSDISGANVLTFGAGSRLTVL.

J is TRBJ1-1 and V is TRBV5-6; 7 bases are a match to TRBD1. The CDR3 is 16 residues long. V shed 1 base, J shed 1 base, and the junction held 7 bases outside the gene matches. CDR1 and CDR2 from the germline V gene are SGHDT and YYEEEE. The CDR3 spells CASSLQGGRPNTEAFF. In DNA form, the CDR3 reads TGTGCCAGCAGCTTGCAGGGGGGTAGGCCGAACACTGAAGCTTTCTTT.